This T cell receptor beta chain was sequenced during a study of CD8 T cell repertoires and HIV-1 epitope variants. Study context: An uncultured baseline aliquot held 1M T cells. Study outcomes and limitations: No clonotypes responded to the TAALDMSHF plasma variant; roughly five recognized KF9, one HW9. Most of the nine antigen-specific clonotypes appeared cross-reactive to autologous or escape variants.

With respect to this clone: Its target is unknown.

TCRdb keeps only in-frame clones here, not all; method: immunoSEQ multiplex PCR. Of some 7,000 clones in the sample, 60% to 70% were seen once. The V end lost 0 bases, the J end lost 7 bases, and 9 bases lay between the germline ends. This CDR3 has 13 amino acids. The V gene's germline CDR1 is SGDLS and CDR2 YYNGEE. The sequence came from a male donor with HIV. Sequencing input: cultured CD8+ T cells derived from PBMCs. V usage is TRBV9 and J usage is TRBJ2-3; the D is unclear. Written as DNA, the CDR3 is TGTGCCAGCAGCGTAGGGTTTTCTAATACGCAGTATTTT. Its translation is CASSVGFSNTQYF.